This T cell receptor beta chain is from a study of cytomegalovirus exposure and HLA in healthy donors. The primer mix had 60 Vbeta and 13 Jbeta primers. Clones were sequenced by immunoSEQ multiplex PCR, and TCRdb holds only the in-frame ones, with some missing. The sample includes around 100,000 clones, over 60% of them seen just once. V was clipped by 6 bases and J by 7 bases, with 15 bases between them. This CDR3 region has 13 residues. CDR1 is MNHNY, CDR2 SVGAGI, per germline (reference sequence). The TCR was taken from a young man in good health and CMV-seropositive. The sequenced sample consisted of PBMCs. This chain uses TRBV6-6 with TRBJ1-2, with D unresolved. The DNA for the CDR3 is TGTGCCAGCAGCCTGGGGAGGCAGGCTGGCTACACCTTC. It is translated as CASSLGRQAGYTF.